This TCR beta chain is drawn from a study of blood T cell repertoires in COVID-19. The CDR3 consists of 15 residues. Germline CDR1 MGHDK, CDR2 SYGVNS. Deletions cut 5 bases from V and 4 bases from J, with 15 bases between. The method was immunoSEQ multiplex PCR; TCRdb's version includes in-frame clones alone and lacks a portion of them. The sample consists of 100,000 or so clones, about 88% of them appearing once. The chain has TRBV25-1 and TRBJ1-5, with D maybe TRBD1 (6 bases). The sample taken for sequencing was peripheral blood. The TCR originated in a man aged 45-65 years with active or convalescent COVID-19. The CDR3 here is CASSPGPGENQPQHF. CDR3 bases: TGTGCCAGCAGTCCCGGACCAGGGGAGAATCAGCCCCAGCATTTT.